This TCR beta chain derives from a study of cytomegalovirus exposure and HLA in healthy donors. Findings and limits, study-wide: In an earlier analysis, productive rearrangement rates for most beta V segments clustered near 87% or 30%. The study flagged approximately 180 TCR beta chains as cytomegalovirus-associated.

The CDR3 totals 15 residues. Germline lookup yields CDR1 SGHVS and CDR2 FNYEAQ. V lost 1 base, J lost 9 bases, and 18 bases lay in between. It was with 60 Vbeta and 13 Jbeta primers that the PCR ran. This table comes from immunoSEQ multiplex PCR, and its TCRdb copy is limited to in-frame clones, with some not included. In the table there are over 150,000 clones, about four fifths of which are singletons. Of note for this clone: Its specificity is not known.

The receptor comes from a man aged 50-59 years in good health and CMV-seropositive. The source material was PBMCs. The rearrangement joins TRBV7-6 to TRBJ2-5, with a possible D match to TRBD2 (5 bases). The CDR3 spells CASSLEIMGSGAQYF. CDR3 DNA: TGTGCCAGCAGCTTAGAGATAATGGGTTCCGGGGCCCAGTACTTC.